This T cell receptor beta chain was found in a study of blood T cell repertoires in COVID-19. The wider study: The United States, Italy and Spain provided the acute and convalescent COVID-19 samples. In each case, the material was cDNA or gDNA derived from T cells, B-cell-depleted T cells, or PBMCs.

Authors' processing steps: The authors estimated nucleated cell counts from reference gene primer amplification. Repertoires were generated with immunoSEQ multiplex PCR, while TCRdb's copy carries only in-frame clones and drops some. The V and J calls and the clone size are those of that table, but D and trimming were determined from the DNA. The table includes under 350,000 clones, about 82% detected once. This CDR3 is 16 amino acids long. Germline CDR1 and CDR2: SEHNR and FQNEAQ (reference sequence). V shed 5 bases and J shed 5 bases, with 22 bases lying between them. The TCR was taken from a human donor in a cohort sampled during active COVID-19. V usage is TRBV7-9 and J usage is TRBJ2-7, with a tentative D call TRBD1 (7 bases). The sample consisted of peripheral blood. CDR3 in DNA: TGTGCCAGCAGCCCGGAGGGGGCGGGGCCCCCCGACGAGCAGTACTTC. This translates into CASSPEGAGPPDEQYF.